By share, the clone carrying this T cell receptor beta chain counts as medium-sized (0.01 to 0.1%). Its target is not known. The V gene lost 7 bases and the J gene lost 3 bases, with 18 bases spanning the gap. This CDR3 comprises 15 residues. Naive CD4+ cells had CD25+ Tregs removed. Broader study findings: Tumor memory CD4+ T cell TCR gene usage clustered with blood and lymph node memory CD4+ cells and lymph node naive CD4+ cells. Tumor Treg TCRs overlapped most with tumor naive CD4+ cells.

Constant-region reverse primers amplified full-length variable regions, followed by semi-nested Nested Universal Primer A PCR. TCRdb recomputed calls from the 5' RACE reads with MiXCR, one row per CDR3 protein. In the table there are 20,000 to 25,000 distinct CDR3 sequences, about 31% of which are singletons. The chain couples TRBV12-3 or TRBV12-4 to TRBJ1-1; D is ambiguous. The TCR sequence derives from a female donor with breast cancer. The material sequenced was tumor-infiltrating naive CD4+ T cells sorted from the breast tumor. As to subset: naive CD4+ T cells, CD4+CD45RA+CD25-. Here the CDR3 reads CASIPTVRADTEAFF. The CDR3, as DNA: TGTGCCAGCATCCCGACGGTAAGGGCGGACACTGAAGCTTTCTTT.